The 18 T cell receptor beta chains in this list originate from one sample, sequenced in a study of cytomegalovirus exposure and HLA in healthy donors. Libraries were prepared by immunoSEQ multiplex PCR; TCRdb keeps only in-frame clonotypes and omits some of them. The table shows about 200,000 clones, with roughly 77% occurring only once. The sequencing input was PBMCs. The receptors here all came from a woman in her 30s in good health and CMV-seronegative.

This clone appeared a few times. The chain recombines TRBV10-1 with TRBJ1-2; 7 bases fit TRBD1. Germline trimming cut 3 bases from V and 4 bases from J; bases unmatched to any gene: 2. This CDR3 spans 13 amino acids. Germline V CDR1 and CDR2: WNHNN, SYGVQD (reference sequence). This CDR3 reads CASSEYRGYGYTF. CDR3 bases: TGCGCCAGCAGTGAATACAGGGGCTATGGCTACACCTTC.

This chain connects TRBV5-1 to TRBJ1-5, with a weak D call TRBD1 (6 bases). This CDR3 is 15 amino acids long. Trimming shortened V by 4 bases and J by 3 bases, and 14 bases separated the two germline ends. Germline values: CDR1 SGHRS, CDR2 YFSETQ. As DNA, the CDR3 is TGCGCCAGCAGCCCCACAGGGTGGTACAATCAGCCCCAGCATTTT. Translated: CASSPTGWYNQPQHF.

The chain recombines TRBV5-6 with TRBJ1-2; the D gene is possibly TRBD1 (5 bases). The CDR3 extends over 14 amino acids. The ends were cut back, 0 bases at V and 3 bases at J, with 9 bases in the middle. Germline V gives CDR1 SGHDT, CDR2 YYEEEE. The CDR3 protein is CASSLDRNYYGYTF. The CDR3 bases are TGTGCCAGCAGCTTGGACAGGAACTACTATGGCTACACCTTC.

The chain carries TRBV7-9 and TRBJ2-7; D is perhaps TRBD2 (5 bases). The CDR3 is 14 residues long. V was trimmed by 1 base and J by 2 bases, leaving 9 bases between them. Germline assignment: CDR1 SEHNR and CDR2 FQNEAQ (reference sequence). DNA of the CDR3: TGTGCCAGCAGCTTAGACGGACTCGCCTACGAGCAGTACTTC. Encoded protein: CASSLDGLAYEQYF.

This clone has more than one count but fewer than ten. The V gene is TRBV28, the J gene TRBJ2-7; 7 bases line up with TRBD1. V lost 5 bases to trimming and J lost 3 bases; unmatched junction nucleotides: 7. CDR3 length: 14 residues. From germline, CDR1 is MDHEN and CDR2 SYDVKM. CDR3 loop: CASSPWDRHYEQYF. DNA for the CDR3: TGTGCCAGCAGTCCGTGGGACAGACACTACGAGCAGTACTTC.

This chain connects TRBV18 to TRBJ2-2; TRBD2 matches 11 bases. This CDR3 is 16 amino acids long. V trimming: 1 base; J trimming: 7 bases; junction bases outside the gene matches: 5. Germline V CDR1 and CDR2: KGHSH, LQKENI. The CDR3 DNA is TGTGCCAGCTCACCACGTAGCACTAGCGGGAGCGGGGAGCTGTTTTTT. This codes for CASSPRSTSGSGELFF. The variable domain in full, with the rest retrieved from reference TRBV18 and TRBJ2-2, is NAGVMQNPRHLVRRRGQEARLRCSPMKGHSHVYWYRQLPEEGLKFMVYLQKENIIDESGMPKERFSAEFPKEGPSILRIQQVVRGDSAAYFCASSPRSTSGSGELFFGEGSRLTVL.

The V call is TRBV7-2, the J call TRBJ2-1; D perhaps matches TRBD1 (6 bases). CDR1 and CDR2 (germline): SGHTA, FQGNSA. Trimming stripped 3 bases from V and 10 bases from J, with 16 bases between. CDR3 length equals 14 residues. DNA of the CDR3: TGTGCCAGCAGCTTTTTTTACCGGGACACCGAGCAGTTCTTC. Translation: CASSFFYRDTEQFF.

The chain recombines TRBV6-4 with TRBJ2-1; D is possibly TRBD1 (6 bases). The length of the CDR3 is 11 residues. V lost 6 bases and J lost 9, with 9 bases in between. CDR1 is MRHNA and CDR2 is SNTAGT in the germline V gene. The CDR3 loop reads CASSAGAEQFF. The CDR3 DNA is TGTGCCAGCAGCGCAGGGGCTGAGCAGTTCTTC.

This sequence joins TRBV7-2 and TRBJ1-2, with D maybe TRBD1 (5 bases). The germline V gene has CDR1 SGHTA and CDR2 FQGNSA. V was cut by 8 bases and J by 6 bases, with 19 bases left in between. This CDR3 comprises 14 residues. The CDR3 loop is CASRSGTPINGYTF. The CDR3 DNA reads TGTGCCAGCCGCTCCGGGACTCCCATCAATGGCTACACCTTC. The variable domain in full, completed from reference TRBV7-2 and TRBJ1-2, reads GAGVSQSPSNKVTEKGKDVELRCDPISGHTALYWYRQSLGQGLEFLIYFQGNSAPDKSGLPSDRFSAERTGGSVSTLTIQRTQQEDSAVYLCASRSGTPINGYTFGSGTRLTVV.

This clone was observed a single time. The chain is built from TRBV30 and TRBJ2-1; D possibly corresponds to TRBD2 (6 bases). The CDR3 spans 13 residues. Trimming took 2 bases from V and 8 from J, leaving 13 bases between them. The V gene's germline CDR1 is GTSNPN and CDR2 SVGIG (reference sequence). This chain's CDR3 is CAWSSGAWYEQFF. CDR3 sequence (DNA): TGTGCCTGGAGTTCGGGAGCATGGTATGAGCAGTTCTTC.

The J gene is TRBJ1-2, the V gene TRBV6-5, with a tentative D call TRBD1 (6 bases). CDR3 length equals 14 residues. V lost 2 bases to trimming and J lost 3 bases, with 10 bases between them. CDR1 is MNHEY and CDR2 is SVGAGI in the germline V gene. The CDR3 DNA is TGTGCCAGCAGTTACCCACAGGGCGACTATGGCTACACCTTC. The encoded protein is CASSYPQGDYGYTF.

The CDR3 is CASRGWGQGTDTQYF. CDR3 bases: TGTGCCAGCAGGGGGTGGGGCCAGGGCACAGATACGCAGTATTTT. The gene calls are TRBV28 and TRBJ2-3; possible D gene TRBD1, 5 bases. The ends were cut back, 6 bases at V and 1 base at J, with 14 bases in the middle. The CDR3 spans 15 residues. The V gene's germline CDR1 is MDHEN and CDR2 SYDVKM.

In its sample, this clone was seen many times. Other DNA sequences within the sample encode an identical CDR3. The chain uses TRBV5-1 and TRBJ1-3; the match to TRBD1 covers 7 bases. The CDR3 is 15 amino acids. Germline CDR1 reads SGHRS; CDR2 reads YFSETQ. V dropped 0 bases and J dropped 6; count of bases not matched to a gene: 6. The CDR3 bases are TGCGCCAGCAGCTTGGGGACAGGCCAGGAAAACACCATATATTTT. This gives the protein CASSLGTGQENTIYF.

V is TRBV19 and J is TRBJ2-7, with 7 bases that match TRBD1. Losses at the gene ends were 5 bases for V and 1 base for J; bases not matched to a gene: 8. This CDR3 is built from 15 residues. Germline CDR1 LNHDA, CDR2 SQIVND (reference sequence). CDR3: CASSLGDRRSYEQYF. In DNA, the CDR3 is TGTGCCAGTAGTCTTGGGGACAGAAGGTCCTACGAGCAGTACTTC.

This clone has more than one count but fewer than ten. CDR3 nucleotides: TGTGCCAGCAGCTACCGGGAGAGAGGGGACGAGCAGTACTTC. Translation: CASSYRERGDEQYF. The rearrangement links TRBV7-9 to TRBJ2-7, with D possibly being TRBD2 (6 bases). Trimming took off 4 bases at V and 5 bases at J, with 15 bases between the two ends. The CDR3 loop spans 14 amino acids. Germline V gene lookup returns CDR1 SEHNR and CDR2 FQNEAQ (reference sequence).

This CDR3 reads CASSRTSGPIGQFF. The CDR3 nucleotides are TGTGCCAGCAGCCGGACTAGCGGCCCCATCGGGCAGTTCTTC. This chain uses TRBV27 with TRBJ2-1; 10 nucleotides align to TRBD2. Germline V gives CDR1 MNHEY, CDR2 SMNVEV (reference sequence). The CDR3 sequence is 14 residues long. V lost 6 bases to trimming and J lost 12 bases; unmatched junction nucleotides: 11.

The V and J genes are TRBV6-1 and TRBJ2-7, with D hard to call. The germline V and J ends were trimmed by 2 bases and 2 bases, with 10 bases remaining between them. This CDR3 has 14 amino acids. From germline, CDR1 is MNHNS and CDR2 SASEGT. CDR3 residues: CASSEQSAPYEQYF. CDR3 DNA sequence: TGTGCCAGCAGTGAACAAAGCGCTCCCTACGAGCAGTACTTC.

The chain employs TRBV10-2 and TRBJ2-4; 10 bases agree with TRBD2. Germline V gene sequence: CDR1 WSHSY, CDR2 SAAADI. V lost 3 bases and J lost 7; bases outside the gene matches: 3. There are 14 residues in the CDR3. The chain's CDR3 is CASSEGGLANIQYF. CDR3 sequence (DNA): TGCGCCAGCAGTGAAGGGGGACTAGCGAACATTCAGTACTTC.